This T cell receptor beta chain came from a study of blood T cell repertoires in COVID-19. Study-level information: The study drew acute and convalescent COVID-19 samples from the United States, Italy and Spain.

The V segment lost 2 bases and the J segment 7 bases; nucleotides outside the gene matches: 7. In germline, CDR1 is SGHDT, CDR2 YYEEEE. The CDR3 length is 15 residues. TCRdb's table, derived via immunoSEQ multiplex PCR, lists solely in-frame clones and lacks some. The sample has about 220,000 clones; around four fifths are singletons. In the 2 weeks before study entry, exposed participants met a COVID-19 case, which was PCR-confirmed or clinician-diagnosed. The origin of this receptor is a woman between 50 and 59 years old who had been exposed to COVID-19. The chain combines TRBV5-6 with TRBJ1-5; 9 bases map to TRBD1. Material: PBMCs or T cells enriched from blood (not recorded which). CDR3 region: CASSLQGAPEQPQHF. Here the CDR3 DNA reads TGTGCCAGCAGCTTACAGGGGGCCCCGGAACAGCCCCAGCATTTT.